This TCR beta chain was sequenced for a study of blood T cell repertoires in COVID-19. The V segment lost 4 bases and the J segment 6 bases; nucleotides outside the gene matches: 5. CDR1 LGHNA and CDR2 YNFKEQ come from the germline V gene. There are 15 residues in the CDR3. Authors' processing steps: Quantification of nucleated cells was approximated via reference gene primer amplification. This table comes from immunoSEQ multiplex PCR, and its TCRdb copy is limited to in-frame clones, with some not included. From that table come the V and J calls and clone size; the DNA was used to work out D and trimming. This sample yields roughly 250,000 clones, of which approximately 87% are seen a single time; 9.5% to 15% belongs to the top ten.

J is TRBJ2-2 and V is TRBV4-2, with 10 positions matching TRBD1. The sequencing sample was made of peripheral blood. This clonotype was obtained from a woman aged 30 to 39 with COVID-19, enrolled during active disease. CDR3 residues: CASSPRTGGAGELFF. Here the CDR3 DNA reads TGTGCCAGCAGCCCCCGGACAGGGGGGGCCGGGGAGCTGTTTTTT.